This note documents a single TCR beta chain sequence. Its antigen remains unknown. This sample was taken from a study of cytomegalovirus exposure and HLA in healthy donors. Germline assignment: CDR1 SGHTA and CDR2 FQGNSA. Trimming left V 1 base short and J 5 bases short, with 18 bases between. The CDR3 has 17 amino acids. Regarding the study as a whole: Sequencing likely caused a cluster of highly shared sequence variants.

The PCR ran on 60 Vbeta and 13 Jbeta primers. Measured with immunoSEQ multiplex PCR; TCRdb has only the in-frame clones, and not every one. The sample has 150,000 to 200,000 clones, approximately 85% seen once. Sequencing was performed on PBMCs. The rearrangement joins TRBV7-2 to TRBJ2-4; a weak D match, TRBD2 (6 bases). The clonotype was recovered from a young man in good health and CMV-seronegative. The CDR3 is CASSLVGGGFGENIQYF. The CDR3 DNA follows: TGTGCCAGCAGCTTAGTCGGGGGAGGTTTTGGGGAAAACATTCAGTACTTC.